These T cell receptor beta chains were read from a single sample in a study of OX40 agonist ivuxolimab in advanced cancers. The protocol was immunoSEQ multiplex PCR, while the TCRdb copy is restricted to in-frame clones and leaves out a portion. The data hold 60,000 to 95,000 clones, with 80% to 90% observed a single time. The sample in question was CD4+ or CD8+ T cells sorted from blood, obtained in a trial of the OX40 agonist ivuxolimab. Receptors were obtained from an adult with an advanced solid tumor such as melanoma, head and neck, liver or kidney cancer. CDR3s include the opening cysteine and the closing phenylalanine or tryptophan. A D gene is named only where the DNA matches it firmly. Where a row states a size, it is once, few, many or the class of an expanded clone; other rows omit it.

D	size	J	V	CDR3	DNA
TRBD1	-	TRBJ1-2	TRBV6-6	CASSYETGVGGYTF	TGTGCCAGCAGTTACGAGACAGGGGTAGGTGGCTACACCTTC
-	-	TRBJ2-2	TRBV7-2	CASSSANTGELFF	TGTGCCAGCAGCTCGGCGAACACCGGGGAGCTGTTTTTT
TRBD1	once	TRBJ1-2	TRBV28	CASINPGGRDYGYTF	TGTGCCAGCATTAATCCAGGGGGCCGGGACTATGGCTACACCTTC
-	-	TRBJ2-1	TRBV7-6	CASSSRLGGRSYNEQFF	TGTGCCAGCAGCTCCCGGCTGGGGGGCCGATCCTACAATGAGCAGTTCTTC
-	-	TRBJ2-1	TRBV6-5	CASSYFGGGAYNEQFF	TGTGCCAGCAGTTACTTTGGGGGAGGTGCCTACAATGAGCAGTTCTTC
-	-	TRBJ2-5	TRBV6-5	CASSYEPGREQYF	TGTGCCAGCAGTTACGAGCCCGGCCGGGAGCAGTACTTC
-	-	TRBJ2-3	TRBV7-2	CASSLGDPTLVTTDTQYF	TGTGCCAGCAGCTTAGGAGACCCGACCCTAGTGACCACAGATACGCAGTATTTT
-	-	TRBJ1-1	TRBV19	CASSIAVNTEAFF	TGTGCCAGTAGTATAGCTGTGAACACTGAAGCTTTCTTT
-	-	TRBJ2-1	TRBV7-6	CASSLAPAGLGYNEQFF	TGTGCCAGCAGCTTAGCGCCGGCAGGGCTCGGATACAATGAGCAGTTCTTC
TRBD1	-	TRBJ2-7	TRBV5-1	CASSPRTGGGVTYEQYF	TGCGCCAGCAGCCCCAGGACAGGGGGCGGTGTTACCTACGAGCAGTACTTC
-	-	TRBJ2-5	TRBV7-9	CASSLDDSQETQYF	TGTGCCAGCAGCTTAGACGACAGCCAAGAGACCCAGTACTTC
-	-	TRBJ2-5	TRBV11-1	CASSLGAGEETQYF	TGTGCCAGCAGCTTAGGAGCGGGCGAAGAGACCCAGTACTTC
TRBD2	-	TRBJ2-1	TRBV18	CASSPNSGRGNEQFF	TGTGCCAGCTCACCAAATAGCGGGAGGGGTAATGAGCAGTTCTTC
TRBD2	-	TRBJ2-2	TRBV2	CASSFTTFLAGAPSLNTGELFF	TGTGCCAGCAGTTTCACGACCTTTTTAGCGGGAGCGCCTTCTTTGAACACCGGGGAGCTGTTTTTT
-	-	TRBJ1-5	TRBV6-6	CASSYGGQGNQPQHF	TGTGCCAGCAGTTACGGGGGTCAGGGCAATCAGCCCCAGCATTTT
-	-	TRBJ2-7	TRBV6-6	CASSSGAVGIYEQYF	TGTGCCAGCAGTTCTGGGGCCGTAGGGATCTACGAGCAGTACTTC
TRBD2	once	TRBJ2-1	TRBV9	CASSVGSGVYNEQFF	TGTGCCAGCAGCGTAGGTAGCGGGGTCTACAATGAGCAGTTCTTC
TRBD1	-	TRBJ1-1	TRBV7-9	CASSTPGDRVAEAFF	TGTGCCAGCAGCACCCCCGGGGACAGGGTGGCTGAAGCTTTCTTT
-	-	TRBJ2-7	TRBV5-1	CASSSGTYPYEQYF	TGCGCCAGCAGCTCCGGGACATATCCCTACGAGCAGTACTTC
-	-	TRBJ2-1	TRBV6-1	CASRYYNEQFF	TGTGCCAGCAGGTACTACAATGAGCAGTTCTTC
-	once	TRBJ1-3	TRBV4-1	CASSQVPGGIGNTIYF	TGCGCCAGCAGCCAAGTTCCGGGAGGTATCGGAAACACCATATATTTT
-	-	TRBJ1-2	TRBV5-1	CASSEGTHMNYGYTF	TGCGCCAGCAGCGAAGGGACACACATGAACTATGGCTACACCTTC
-	-	TRBJ1-5	TRBV7-2	CASSLVLNNQPQHF	TGTGCCAGCAGCTTAGTTCTCAACAATCAGCCCCAGCATTTT
TRBD1	-	TRBJ1-2	TRBV5-1	CASSSHRGQIYGYTF	TGCGCCAGCAGCTCACACAGGGGGCAGATCTATGGCTACACCTTC
TRBD1	-	TRBJ1-2	TRBV11-3	CASSSSGAGGAKFCYGYTF	TGTGCCAGCAGCTCCTCGGGGGCAGGGGGCGCAAAATTCTGCTATGGCTACACCTTC
-	once	TRBJ1-1	TRBV29-1	CSVEEGGTEAFF	TGCAGCGTTGAAGAGGGTGGGACTGAAGCTTTCTTT
-	-	TRBJ1-2	TRBV6-5	CASSYNTGGDYGYTF	TGTGCCAGCAGTTACAACACAGGAGGCGACTATGGCTACACCTTC
TRBD2	-	TRBJ2-5	TRBV4-2	CASSQDLPSGTETQYF	TGTGCCAGCAGCCAAGACCTCCCTAGCGGGACTGAGACCCAGTACTTC
-	-	TRBJ1-1	TRBV19	CASTLARLGTEAFF	TGTGCCAGTACCCTTGCCCGCCTGGGTACTGAAGCTTTCTTT
TRBD1	many	TRBJ2-2	TRBV27	CASRNRGDTGELFF	TGTGCCAGCAGGAACAGGGGGGACACCGGGGAGCTGTTTTTT
-	-	TRBJ1-1	TRBV6-5	CASRQGPGNTEAFF	TGTGCCAGCAGGCAGGGCCCAGGGAACACTGAAGCTTTCTTT
TRBD1	-	TRBJ1-1	TRBV29-1	CSVGSTGQILEAFF	TGCAGCGTTGGGAGTACGGGACAGATTCTCGAAGCTTTCTTT
-	-	TRBJ1-2	TRBV29-1	CSVALPGGRVETYGYTF	TGCAGCGTTGCGTTACCGGGGGGGCGCGTAGAAACGTATGGCTACACCTTC
-	-	TRBJ1-1	TRBV27	CASRLRGVNTEAFF	TGTGCCAGCAGACTTAGAGGGGTTAACACTGAAGCTTTCTTT
TRBD1	-	TRBJ2-7	TRBV2	CASSTYRGQGSF	TGTGCCAGCAGCACCTACAGGGGTCAAGGGTCCTTC
-	-	TRBJ1-2	TRBV28	CASSSGTGVGYTF	TGTGCCAGCAGTTCGGGGACTGGGGTGGGCTACACCTTC
-	-	TRBJ2-1	TRBV29-1	CSVGQFMNNEQFF	TGCAGCGTGGGCCAGTTTATGAACAATGAGCAGTTCTTC
-	-	TRBJ1-1	TRBV10-1	CASSVFREDTEAFF	TGCGCCAGCAGTGTTTTTAGGGAGGACACTGAAGCTTTCTTT
-	-	TRBJ2-7	TRBV10-1	CASSESGGEQYF	TGCGCCAGCAGTGAAAGTGGCGGCGAGCAGTACTTC
TRBD1	-	TRBJ1-6	TRBV6-1	CASSGAGGLYNSPLHF	TGTGCCAGCAGTGGGGCAGGGGGCCTTTATAATTCACCCCTCCACTTT
-	-	TRBJ2-1	TRBV2	CASRLAGPSYNEQFF	TGTGCCAGCAGGCTGGCAGGTCCCTCCTACAATGAGCAGTTCTTC
TRBD2	-	TRBJ2-7	TRBV9	CASSVGSGTSEQYF	TGTGCCAGCAGCGTAGGTAGCGGGACGAGCGAGCAGTACTTC
-	-	TRBJ1-5	TRBV2	CASSTQGSNQPQHF	TGTGCCAGCAGTACACAGGGAAGCAATCAACCCCAGCATTTT
-	-	TRBJ1-2	TRBV28	CASNPGPAETYGYTF	TGTGCCAGCAATCCCGGGCCCGCAGAGACCTACGGCTACACCTTC
-	-	TRBJ2-7	TRBV28	CASRASPYEQYF	TGTGCCAGCAGGGCCTCCCCCTACGAGCAGTACTTC
-	-	TRBJ1-1	TRBV27	CASSFRRMNTEAFF	TGTGCCAGCAGTTTTCGCAGAATGAACACTGAAGCTTTCTTT
TRBD2	once	TRBJ2-1	TRBV25-1	CASATSGRINEQFF	TGTGCCAGCGCAACTAGCGGGAGAATCAATGAGCAGTTCTTC
TRBD1	-	TRBJ2-7	TRBV7-7	CASSTGTGGYEQYF	TGTGCTAGCAGCACCGGGACAGGGGGCTACGAGCAGTACTTC
-	-	TRBJ1-4	TRBV7-9	CASSLGGQLNEKLFF	TGTGCCAGCAGCTTAGGCGGACAGCTAAATGAAAAACTGTTTTTT
TRBD1	-	TRBJ2-5	TRBV5-8	CASRLDRAVQETQYF	TGTGCCAGCAGGTTGGACAGGGCCGTCCAAGAGACCCAGTACTTC
-	-	TRBJ2-3	TRBV10-1	CASSDGADTQYF	TGCGCCAGCAGTGATGGCGCAGATACGCAGTATTTT
TRBD2	-	TRBJ2-3	TRBV28	CASSSPSGSERDTQYF	TGTGCCAGCAGTTCCCCTAGCGGCTCGGAGAGGGATACGCAGTATTTT
-	-	TRBJ1-1	TRBV11-2	CASSLGRATEAFF	TGTGCCAGCAGCTTAGGCCGAGCCACTGAAGCTTTCTTT
-	-	TRBJ2-7	TRBV5-1	CASTTGDAGYEQYF	TGCGCCAGCACGACGGGCGACGCCGGCTACGAGCAGTACTTC
TRBD2	-	TRBJ2-3	TRBV11-3	CASSGIAGVADTQYF	TGTGCCAGCAGCGGAATAGCGGGAGTGGCAGATACGCAGTATTTT
-	-	TRBJ2-4	TRBV28	CASSQIQGTKNIQYF	TGTGCCAGCAGCCAGATACAGGGCACGAAAAACATTCAGTACTTC
-	-	TRBJ1-6	TRBV28	CASSLPGYNSPLHF	TGTGCCAGCAGTTTACCAGGGTATAATTCACCCCTCCACTTT
-	-	TRBJ2-2	TRBV7-7	CASSFGIAGTGELFF	TGTGCTAGCAGCTTTGGGATAGCTGGCACCGGGGAGCTGTTTTTT
-	-	TRBJ2-2	TRBV6-1	CASFSGGIGELFF	TGTGCCAGCTTTAGTGGGGGAATCGGGGAGCTGTTTTTT
-	-	TRBJ1-2	TRBV6-1	CASSTSDGYYGYTF	TGTGCCAGCAGTACCTCGGACGGATACTATGGCTACACCTTC